This entry lists 8 T cell receptor beta chains sequenced from one sample in a study of T cell responses to AZD1222 COVID-19 vaccine. Measured with immunoSEQ multiplex PCR; TCRdb has only the in-frame clones, and not every one. The sample includes just over 90,000 clones, over 75% seen only once; the top ten take about 2.5%. Here the sequenced sample was peripheral blood, taken 28 days after the second AZD1222 dose. These TCRs come from an adult who received the AZD1222 COVID-19 vaccine.

The chain uses TRBV24-1 and TRBJ2-1; TRBD1 aligns across 8 bases. With 9 bases clipped from V and 8 bases from J, the junction kept 8 bases outside the gene matches. Per the germline V gene, CDR1 is KGHDR and CDR2 is SFDVKD. This CDR3 spans 13 amino acids. DNA of the CDR3: TGTGCCACCGGACGACAGGGGTCGGATGAGCAGTTCTTC. It specifies CATGRQGSDEQFF.

The CDR3 sequence: CASSNRVTGELFF. The DNA of the CDR3 is TGTGCCAGTAGTAACAGGGTTACCGGGGAGCTGTTTTTT. V gene TRBV19 combines with J gene TRBJ2-2, with D tentatively TRBD1 (6 bases). The V gene lost 4 bases and the J gene lost 5 bases, with 8 bases spanning the gap. This CDR3 contains 13 residues. Germline V CDR1 and CDR2: LNHDA, SQIVND (reference sequence).

The rearrangement joins TRBV29-1 to TRBJ2-7; 11 bases match TRBD1. V lost 0 bases and J lost 3; bases outside the gene matches: 10. The CDR3 length is 17 residues. Germline CDR1 reads SQVTM; CDR2 reads ANQGSEA. CDR3 residues: CSVEDVAGQGEVYEQYF. CDR3 DNA: TGCAGCGTTGAAGATGTCGCGGGACAGGGGGAGGTCTACGAGCAGTACTTC.

CDR3 amino acids: CASSPRGLGNRGLRKQPQHF. The CDR3 DNA follows: TGTGCCAGCTCACCCCGGGGTCTAGGGAACAGGGGGCTTCGAAAGCAGCCCCAGCATTTT. The chain joins TRBV18 to TRBJ1-5; 9 bases line up with TRBD1. This CDR3 comprises 20 residues. V lost 3 bases to trimming and J lost 7 bases; unmatched junction nucleotides: 22. Germline V gives CDR1 KGHSH, CDR2 LQKENI.

The gene calls are TRBV3-1 (or the pseudogene TRBV3-2) and TRBJ2-2; a weak D match, TRBD2 (5 bases). The CDR3 length is 16 residues. Germline V gene data show CDR1 as LGHDT and CDR2 as YNNKEL (reference sequence). V lost 0 bases and J 4 bases, leaving 12 bases between the germline ends. The DNA for the CDR3 is TGTGCCAGCAGCCAAGATCGACTACCCAGCACCGGGGAGCTGTTTTTT. Protein: CASSQDRLPSTGELFF.

V usage is TRBV11-2 and J usage is TRBJ2-3; 8 bases line up with TRBD2. Germline values: CDR1 SGHAT, CDR2 FQNNGV. The CDR3 runs to 16 residues. With V trimmed by 4 bases and J by 2 bases, 8 bases remained unmatched. The CDR3 DNA reads as TGTGCCAGCAGCTGGCTAACGGGAGGGGCCACAGATACGCAGTATTTT. It translates to CASSWLTGGATDTQYF.

This chain uses TRBV2 with TRBJ1-1, with D possibly being TRBD1 (5 bases). Trimming cost V 3 bases and J 1 base, with 9 bases left between them. The CDR3 covers 14 residues. Germline assignment: CDR1 SNHLY and CDR2 FYNNEI. The CDR3 DNA sequence: TGTGCCAGCAGTGACAGGGAATGGAACACTGAAGCTTTCTTT. Protein sequence: CASSDREWNTEAFF.

This rearrangement joins TRBV19 to TRBJ1-6; D not resolved. This CDR3 has 11 amino acids. Trimming stripped 7 bases from V and 14 bases from J, with 12 bases between. The germline V gene has CDR1 LNHDA and CDR2 SQIVND (reference sequence). CDR3 sequence (DNA): TGTGCCAGTATGGGATTCTCTGCCCTCCACTTT. This sequence encodes CASMGFSALHF.